These T cell receptor beta chains were read from a single sample in a study of blood T cell repertoires in COVID-19. Measured with immunoSEQ multiplex PCR; TCRdb has only the in-frame clones, and not every one. The repertoire holds about 77,000 clones, with roughly 90% as singletons. Material for sequencing was peripheral blood. Receptors originate from a woman older than 75 with active or convalescent COVID-19. The CDR3 runs from the conserved cysteine through the conserved F or W. The order of the fields is V gene, J gene, CDR3 protein.

v_gene: TRBV5-1; j_gene: TRBJ1-3; CDR3aa: CASSSGIGAQGNTIYF
v_gene: TRBV9; j_gene: TRBJ2-1; CDR3aa: CASSVGTLSSYNEQFF
v_gene: TRBV4-3; j_gene: TRBJ2-1; CDR3aa: CASSQGQAAYNEQFF
v_gene: TRBV4-3; j_gene: TRBJ2-5; CDR3aa: CASSQMEGLAGGPQETQYF
v_gene: TRBV19; j_gene: TRBJ1-6; CDR3aa: CASTPGQGRNNSPLHF
v_gene: TRBV4-2; j_gene: TRBJ1-1; CDR3aa: CASSRAGQLLGTEAFF
v_gene: TRBV7-2; j_gene: TRBJ2-1; CDR3aa: CASSRGGERRGEQFF
v_gene: TRBV28; j_gene: TRBJ1-2; CDR3aa: CASSTRTGGGYTF
v_gene: TRBV29-1; j_gene: TRBJ2-1; CDR3aa: CSVVGTGGFDEQFF
v_gene: TRBV6-2/TRBV6-3; j_gene: TRBJ2-1; CDR3aa: CASSYRPSGGPVSQFF
v_gene: TRBV19; j_gene: TRBJ2-7; CDR3aa: CASSMTGNSYEQYF
v_gene: TRBV9; j_gene: TRBJ1-4; CDR3aa: CASIGGSPGQGREEKLFF
v_gene: TRBV7-9; j_gene: TRBJ2-3; CDR3aa: CASSLTSLNTDTQYF
v_gene: TRBV29-1; j_gene: TRBJ1-1; CDR3aa: CSVLTGGRGTEAFF
v_gene: TRBV5-1; j_gene: TRBJ1-1; CDR3aa: CASSLQGPKNTEAFF